These 22 T cell receptor beta chains were sequenced from one sample in a study of memory CD4+ T cells and cytomegalovirus serostatus. Single viable CD3+CD4+CD8-CD45RO+ cells were sorted as the memory CD4+ T cells. Some clones are missing from TCRdb's copy, which holds only in-frame ones; the method was immunoSEQ multiplex PCR. The sample includes about 57,000 clones, less than 85% of them seen just once. Sequences were obtained from memory CD4+ T cells from blood. The receptors come from an adult in good health and CMV-seronegative.

V and J are TRBV5-1 and TRBJ2-2; either TRBD1 or TRBD2 may fit D (5 bases each). Germline V CDR1 and CDR2: SGHRS, YFSETQ. V gave up 6 bases and J gave up 3 bases, with 9 bases separating them. The CDR3 sequence is 13 residues long. The CDR3 sequence is CASTRGDTGELFF. Written as DNA, the CDR3 is TGCGCCAGCACCAGAGGGGACACCGGGGAGCTGTTTTTT. Full variable domain (rest looked up from reference TRBV5-1 and TRBJ2-2): KAGVTQTPRYLIKTRGQQVTLSCSPISGHRSVSWYQQTPGQGLQFLFEYFSETQRNKGNFPGRFSGRQFSNSRSEMNVSTLELGDSALYLCASTRGDTGELFFGEGSRLTVL.

The rearrangement uses TRBV7-8 and TRBJ2-1, with 9 bases identical to TRBD1. The CDR3 runs 15 residues. The J segment lost 8 bases and the V segment lost 4 bases, leaving 9 bases of the junction unmatched. CDR1 SGHVS and CDR2 FQNEAQ come from the germline V gene. CDR3 DNA sequence: TGTGCCAGCAGCTACCGTCGGACAGGGGTGGATGAGCAGTTCTTC. Residues: CASSYRRTGVDEQFF.

The V gene is TRBV7-2, the J gene TRBJ1-2, with 9 bases identical to TRBD1. Unmatched junction bases numbered 11, after V lost 5 bases and J lost 4 bases. CDR1 is SGHTA, CDR2 FQGNSA, per germline. CDR3 length: 16 residues. The DNA for the CDR3 is TGTGCCAGCAGCCGAGAGGGGACAGGGAAAGGCTATGGCTACACCTTC. It codes for CASSREGTGKGYGYTF.

This sequence joins TRBV5-1 and TRBJ1-2; weak D call: TRBD1 (6 bases). Deletions cut 0 bases from V and 6 bases from J, with 12 bases between. The germline V gene encodes CDR1 SGHRS and CDR2 YFSETQ. CDR3 length: 14 residues. CDR3 in DNA: TGCGCCAGCAGCTTGGTGCAGGGGAGGGATGGCTACACCTTC. Amino acids: CASSLVQGRDGYTF.

V and J are TRBV11-2 and TRBJ2-7; TRBD2 agrees at 14 bases. V shed 3 bases, J shed 8 bases, and the junction held 6 bases outside the gene matches. Germline CDR1 and CDR2: SGHAT and FQNNGV. The CDR3 sequence is 15 residues long. The CDR3 here is CASSLSGTSGSQQYF. The DNA for the CDR3 is TGTGCCAGCAGCTTGTCCGGGACTAGCGGGAGTCAGCAGTACTTC.

The chain carries TRBV15 and TRBJ1-2; TRBD1 aligns across 10 bases. The CDR3 loop spans 15 amino acids. V was pared by 5 bases and J by 9 bases, with 12 bases of the junction left unmatched. Per germline, CDR1 LNHNV and CDR2 YYDKDF (reference sequence). CDR3 sequence: CATSDRDRGPGSYTF. The DNA for the CDR3 is TGTGCCACCAGCGACCGGGACAGGGGCCCAGGTAGCTACACCTTC.

This clone came up once. This rearrangement joins TRBV11-1 to TRBJ1-2, with a tentative D call TRBD1 (5 bases). The germline V and J ends were trimmed by 2 bases and 8 bases, with 18 bases remaining between them. This CDR3 has 15 residues. CDR1 is SGHAT and CDR2 is FQDESV in the germline V gene (reference sequence). Written as DNA, the CDR3 is TGTGCCAGCAGCTTATTTGCGGGACTGGAGGGCGGCTACACCTTC. It specifies CASSLFAGLEGGYTF.

Only one count was recorded for this clone. The J gene is TRBJ1-2, the V gene TRBV7-2; D gene ambiguous. The CDR3 sequence is 16 residues long. Per germline, CDR1 SGHTA and CDR2 FQGNSA. V dropped 5 bases and J dropped 3 bases, with 19 bases sitting between them. CDR3 region: CASSIPDGYLDYGYTF. CDR3 coding DNA: TGTGCCAGCAGCATCCCGGACGGATACTTGGACTATGGCTACACCTTC. Full variable domain (missing parts from reference TRBV7-2 and TRBJ1-2): GAGVSQSPSNKVTEKGKDVELRCDPISGHTALYWYRQSLGQGLEFLIYFQGNSAPDKSGLPSDRFSAERTGGSVSTLTIQRTQQEDSAVYLCASSIPDGYLDYGYTFGSGTRLTVV.

V and J are TRBV5-6 and TRBJ2-7; TRBD2 agrees at 7 bases. The J segment lost 4 bases and the V segment lost 7 bases, leaving 8 bases of the junction unmatched. This CDR3 is built from 13 residues. From germline, CDR1 is SGHDT and CDR2 YYEEEE. The CDR3 here is CASGRAGVYEQYF. Here the CDR3 DNA reads TGTGCCAGCGGCCGGGCGGGAGTTTACGAGCAGTACTTC.

The rearrangement links TRBV14 to TRBJ2-3; D unclear. This CDR3 spans 13 amino acids. From germline, CDR1 is SGHDN and CDR2 FVKESK. V lost 4 bases, J lost 1 base, and 6 bases lay in between. CDR3 amino acids: CASSPSGTDTQYF. The CDR3 region has the DNA TGTGCCAGCAGCCCCTCGGGCACAGATACGCAGTATTTT.

The CDR3 reads CASSRGQGAHEQYF. CDR3 nucleotides: TGTGCCAGTAGCCGGGGACAGGGAGCCCACGAGCAGTACTTC. This rearrangement joins TRBV19 to TRBJ2-7; 9 positions match TRBD1. The ends lost 6 bases at V and 5 bases at J; junction bases unmatched: 8. CDR1 is LNHDA, CDR2 SQIVND, per germline (reference sequence). This CDR3 contains 14 residues.

This clone was picked up one time. The V call is TRBV28, the J call TRBJ2-1; D gene ambiguous. V was cut by 3 bases and J by 10 bases, with 10 bases left in between. This CDR3 region has 12 residues. Germline-derived CDR1 and CDR2 are MDHEN and SYDVKM. In nucleotides, the CDR3 is TGTGCCAGCAGTTTTGTCTTGGAGGAGCAGTTCTTC. Amino acids: CASSFVLEEQFF.

The rearrangement links TRBV5-4 to TRBJ1-1, with D tentatively TRBD1 (5 bases). CDR3 length: 13 residues. V lost 4 bases and J lost 5, with 12 bases in between. In germline, CDR1 is SGHNT, CDR2 YYREEE (reference sequence). The CDR3 nucleotides read TGTGCCAGCAGCGTCGGGACTAAGACTGAAGCTTTCTTT. As protein: CASSVGTKTEAFF.

In this sample, this clone turned up a few times. The chain carries TRBV6-1 and TRBJ1-2, with D hard to call. This CDR3 has 15 amino acids. From germline, CDR1 is MNHNS and CDR2 SASEGT. V was shortened by 2 bases and J by 5 bases, with 15 bases between the two germline ends. CDR3: CASSERELSAYGYTF. As DNA, the CDR3 is TGTGCCAGCAGTGAAAGGGAACTTAGTGCGTATGGCTACACCTTC.

This clone occurred a few times. The chain has TRBV7-2 and TRBJ1-2; 8 positions match TRBD1. The CDR3 contains 13 residues. After removal of 5 bases from V and 6 bases from J, the junction contained 5 bases not matched to a gene. Germline CDR1 is SGHTA and CDR2 is FQGNSA. This CDR3 is CASSRTGLDGYTF. CDR3 sequence (DNA): TGTGCCAGCAGCCGGACAGGGTTGGATGGCTACACCTTC.

The chain has TRBV12-1 and TRBJ1-1. TRBV12-1 counts as a pseudogene. The CDR3 has 15 amino acids. The CDR3 here is CASSIFRTMNTEAFF. CDR3 DNA sequence: TGTGCCAGCAGCATATTCAGGACCATGAACACTGAAGCTTTCTTT.

The chain recombines TRBV18 with TRBJ2-5; D is possibly TRBD2 (5 bases). In germline, CDR1 is KGHSH, CDR2 LQKENI. There are 11 residues in the CDR3. V shed 2 bases and J shed 9 bases, with 7 bases lying between them. The CDR3: CASSPAGAQYF. The CDR3 region has the DNA TGTGCCAGCTCACCAGCCGGGGCCCAGTACTTC.

The chain joins TRBV18 to TRBJ2-1, with 11 bases identical to TRBD2. Germline V lookup: CDR1 KGHSH, CDR2 LQKENI. The CDR3 sequence is 16 residues long. The junction had 8 bases not matched to a gene; V was cut back by 3 bases and J by 7 bases. CDR3 sequence reads: CASSPQTSGKRNEQFF. The CDR3 nucleotides are TGTGCCAGCTCACCCCAGACTAGCGGGAAAAGGAATGAGCAGTTCTTC.

This chain connects TRBV6-1 to TRBJ1-5, with TRBD1 matching 9 bases. V lost 2 bases to trimming and J lost 2 bases; unmatched junction nucleotides: 10. Germline lookup yields CDR1 MNHNS and CDR2 SASEGT. The CDR3 sequence is 18 residues long. CDR3 amino acids: CASSEWGPDRGGNQPQHF. The CDR3 nucleotides are TGTGCCAGCAGTGAATGGGGTCCGGACAGGGGTGGCAATCAGCCCCAGCATTTT.

The V and J genes are TRBV6-5 and TRBJ2-5; TRBD2 matches at 8 bases. The CDR3 totals 13 residues. Germline loops: CDR1 MNHEY, CDR2 SVGAGI. Germline trimming cut 7 bases from V and 2 bases from J; bases unmatched to any gene: 3. The CDR3 here is CASTERGQETQYF. The CDR3 nucleotides are TGTGCCAGCACAGAGCGGGGGCAAGAGACCCAGTACTTC.

V gene TRBV19 combines with J gene TRBJ1-2; D remains ambiguous. The CDR3 length is 13 residues. The germline V gene encodes CDR1 LNHDA and CDR2 SQIVND (reference sequence). With 7 bases removed from V and 4 bases from J, the gap between germline ends came to 13 bases. The CDR3 DNA reads as TGTGCCAGTACAGAGGTTCGGCTCTATGGCTACACCTTC. Residues: CASTEVRLYGYTF. The complete variable domain, with remaining parts taken from reference TRBV19 and TRBJ1-2, reads DGGITQSPKYLFRKEGQNVTLSCEQNLNHDAMYWYRQDPGQGLRLIYYSQIVNDFQKGDIAEGYSVSREKKESFPLTVTSAQKNPTAFYLCASTEVRLYGYTFGSGTRLTVV.

V is TRBV28 and J is TRBJ1-2; 9 bases are shared with TRBD1. This CDR3 is built from 17 residues. The germline V gene has CDR1 MDHEN and CDR2 SYDVKM. The V and J ends lost 2 bases and 8 bases, in that order; junction bases with no gene match: 15. The CDR3: CASSLRYRSGTGYGYTF. The CDR3, as DNA: TGTGCCAGCAGTTTAAGGTATCGGTCCGGGACAGGGTACGGCTACACCTTC.